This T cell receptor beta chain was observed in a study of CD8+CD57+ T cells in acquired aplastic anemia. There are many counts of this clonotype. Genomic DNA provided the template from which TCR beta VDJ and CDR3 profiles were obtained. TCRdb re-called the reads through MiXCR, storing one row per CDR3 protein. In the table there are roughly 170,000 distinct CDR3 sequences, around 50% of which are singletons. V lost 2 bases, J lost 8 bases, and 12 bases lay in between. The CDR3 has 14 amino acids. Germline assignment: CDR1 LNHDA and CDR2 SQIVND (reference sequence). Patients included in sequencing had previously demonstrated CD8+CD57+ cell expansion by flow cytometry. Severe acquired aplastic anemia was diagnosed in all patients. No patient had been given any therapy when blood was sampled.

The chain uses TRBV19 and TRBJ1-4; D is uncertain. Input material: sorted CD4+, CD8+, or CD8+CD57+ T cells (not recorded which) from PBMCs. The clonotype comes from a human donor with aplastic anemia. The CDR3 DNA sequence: TGTGCCAGTAGTATATCTAGGCAGAAGGAAAAACTGTTTTTT. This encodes CASSISRQKEKLFF.